These T cell receptor beta chains were read from a single sample in a study of T-cell memory formation after mild COVID-19. TCRdb redid the calling of the 5' RACE reads with MiXCR, one entry per CDR3 protein. Among 250,000 to 300,000 distinct CDR3 sequences listed, 15% to 20% were seen once. Sequenced: PBMCs or a T cell subset sorted from them (not recorded which). The receptors here all came from a young man who had mild COVID-19 (a few samples of this study predate the infection). Cell type and time point are not known. The CDR3 runs from the conserved cysteine through the conserved F or W. The order of the fields is clone size, J gene, D gene, V gene, CDR3 length, CDR3 protein, CDR3 DNA. D genes are given only for firm matches. Size values are once, few and many counts, or a class for expanded clones, and some rows have none.

size: -
J: TRBJ2-5
D: -
V: TRBV10-3
length: 13
CDR3: CAISETVQETQYF
DNA: TGTGCCATCAGTGAGACAGTCCAAGAGACCCAGTACTTC

size: few
J: TRBJ2-3
D: TRBD2
V: TRBV7-8
length: 18
CDR3: CASSLDTAVAGGMNTQYF
DNA: TGTGCCAGCAGCTTAGATACGGCAGTGGCGGGGGGGATGAATACGCAGTATTTT

size: few
J: TRBJ2-2
D: -
V: TRBV27
length: 16
CDR3: CASSWSPRFHTGELFF
DNA: TGTGCCAGCAGTTGGTCCCCACGTTTTCACACCGGGGAGCTGTTTTTT

size: -
J: TRBJ1-1
D: TRBD1
V: TRBV12-3/TRBV12-4
length: 17
CDR3: CASSHPTGVISHTEAFF
DNA: TGTGCCAGCAGTCACCCGACAGGGGTGATTAGTCACACTGAAGCTTTCTTT

size: many
J: TRBJ2-1
D: TRBD2
V: TRBV7-2
length: 17
CDR3: CASSLASQRGGYNEQFF
DNA: TGTGCCAGCAGCTTAGCGTCCCAGCGGGGGGGATACAATGAGCAGTTCTTC

size: -
J: TRBJ2-2
D: -
V: TRBV9
length: 12
CDR3: CASGMMYGELFF
DNA: TGTGCCAGCGGGATGATGTACGGGGAGCTGTTTTTT

size: -
J: TRBJ2-1
D: -
V: TRBV7-2
length: 15
CDR3: CASTSFSGSYNEQFF
DNA: TGTGCCAGCACCTCCTTTAGCGGTTCCTACAATGAGCAGTTCTTC

size: few
J: TRBJ1-1
D: TRBD1
V: TRBV13
length: 16
CDR3: CASSPNRGTMNTEAFF
DNA: TGTGCCAGCAGCCCCAACAGGGGAACAATGAACACTGAAGCTTTCTTT

size: few
J: TRBJ2-5
D: TRBD2
V: TRBV3-1
length: 15
CDR3: CASSFRLAGDETQYF
DNA: TGTGCCAGCAGCTTCCGACTAGCGGGGGATGAGACCCAGTACTTC

size: few
J: TRBJ2-3
D: TRBD2
V: TRBV11-1
length: 17
CDR3: CASSSPVLGGGTDTQYF
DNA: TGTGCCAGCAGCTCGCCCGTTCTTGGCGGGGGGACGGATACGCAGTATTTT

size: -
J: TRBJ1-1
D: -
V: TRBV23-1
length: 13
CDR3: CASSHLTTWRAFF
DNA: TGCGCCAGCAGTCACCTGACAACTTGGAGGGCTTTCTTT

size: -
J: TRBJ1-3
D: -
V: TRBV6-2/TRBV6-3
length: 13
CDR3: CASTRDSGNTIYF
DNA: TGTGCCAGCACCCGGGACTCTGGAAACACCATATATTTT

size: few
J: TRBJ2-7
D: TRBD1
V: TRBV5-1
length: 14
CDR3: CASSIPGQSYEQYF
DNA: TGCGCCAGCAGTATTCCGGGACAGAGCTACGAGCAGTACTTC

size: many
J: TRBJ2-5
D: TRBD2
V: TRBV7-9
length: 13
CDR3: CASSPLGGETQYF
DNA: TGTGCCAGCAGCCCTCTCGGGGGGGAGACCCAGTACTTC

size: few
J: TRBJ2-3
D: -
V: TRBV20-1
length: 13
CDR3: CSARAGGGDTQYF
DNA: TGCAGTGCCCGGGCCGGTGGCGGAGATACGCAGTATTTT

size: few
J: TRBJ2-3
D: TRBD2
V: TRBV7-2
length: 15
CDR3: CASSPSGGRVVTQYF
DNA: TGTGCCAGCAGCCCTAGCGGGGGGCGGGTGGTTACGCAGTATTTT

size: many
J: TRBJ2-3
D: TRBD2
V: TRBV7-9
length: 16
CDR3: CASSRQRSAGTDTQYF
DNA: TGTGCCAGCAGCCGGCAACGATCAGCGGGGACAGATACGCAGTATTTT

size: -
J: TRBJ2-3
D: -
V: TRBV11-2
length: 16
CDR3: CASSLIPSGYGDTQYF
DNA: TGTGCCAGCAGCTTAATCCCGTCAGGGTATGGAGATACGCAGTATTTT

size: -
J: TRBJ1-4
D: -
V: TRBV24-1
length: 15
CDR3: CATSDYEGGYEKLFF
DNA: TGTGCCACCAGTGATTACGAGGGGGGATATGAAAAACTGTTTTTT

size: -
J: TRBJ1-5
D: -
V: TRBV6-5
length: 16
CDR3: CASSYTGGGTGQPQHF
DNA: TGTGCCAGCAGTTACACCGGCGGCGGAACAGGACAGCCCCAGCATTTT

size: -
J: TRBJ2-5
D: -
V: TRBV15
length: 15
CDR3: CATSLSDPGQETQYF
DNA: TGTGCCACCAGCTTATCCGATCCCGGGCAAGAGACCCAGTACTTC

size: few
J: TRBJ2-2
D: TRBD1
V: TRBV28
length: 17
CDR3: CASSSSDRGVGTGELFF
DNA: TGTGCCAGCAGTTCCTCGGACAGGGGAGTCGGCACCGGGGAGCTGTTTTTT

size: few
J: TRBJ1-2
D: -
V: TRBV7-2
length: 11
CDR3: CASTGDYGYTF
DNA: TGTGCCAGCACGGGTGACTATGGCTACACCTTC

size: many
J: TRBJ2-3
D: TRBD1
V: TRBV10-1
length: 15
CDR3: CASSDGGTGPDTQYF
DNA: TGCGCCAGCAGTGATGGTGGGACAGGGCCAGATACGCAGTATTTT

size: few
J: TRBJ1-5
D: TRBD1
V: TRBV18
length: 13
CDR3: CASSGTDYQPQHF
DNA: TGTGCCAGCTCAGGGACAGATTATCAGCCCCAGCATTTT

size: -
J: TRBJ1-1
D: TRBD1
V: TRBV4-3
length: 15
CDR3: CASSQSGGYNTEAFF
DNA: TGCGCCAGCAGCCAATCAGGGGGCTATAACACTGAAGCTTTCTTT

size: -
J: TRBJ2-1
D: -
V: TRBV7-2
length: 17
CDR3: CASSPRTLRTHPNEQFF
DNA: TGTGCCAGCAGCCCTCGGACTCTTCGAACCCATCCCAATGAGCAGTTCTTC

size: few
J: TRBJ2-4
D: TRBD2
V: TRBV2
length: 14
CDR3: CASSQLAGRGIQYF
DNA: TGTGCCAGCAGTCAATTAGCGGGGCGGGGCATTCAGTACTTC

size: -
J: TRBJ1-4
D: -
V: TRBV15
length: 12
CDR3: CATSIRREGLFF
DNA: TGTGCCACCAGCATTCGCAGGGAAGGACTGTTTTTT

size: -
J: TRBJ2-3
D: -
V: TRBV7-2
length: 18
CDR3: CASSRNTGSFPRTDTQYF
DNA: TGTGCCAGCAGCCGTAATACGGGGAGTTTTCCCCGCACAGATACGCAGTATTTT

size: few
J: TRBJ2-5
D: -
V: TRBV6-5
length: 12
CDR3: CASRHSQETQYF
DNA: TGTGCCAGCAGGCACAGCCAAGAGACCCAGTACTTC

size: few
J: TRBJ2-2
D: -
V: TRBV7-2
length: 18
CDR3: CASSLVGTPRTLTGELFF
DNA: TGTGCCAGCAGCTTAGTGGGGACCCCAAGAACACTTACCGGGGAGCTGTTTTTT

size: many
J: TRBJ2-3
D: TRBD2
V: TRBV4-2
length: 17
CDR3: CASSLRTSGGNTDTQYF
DNA: TGTGCCAGCAGCCTAAGGACTAGCGGGGGGAACACAGATACGCAGTATTTT

size: -
J: TRBJ2-1
D: -
V: TRBV7-3
length: 15
CDR3: CASSRDGYSYNEQFF
DNA: TGTGCCAGCAGCCGAGACGGATACTCCTACAATGAGCAGTTCTTC

size: few
J: TRBJ2-3
D: TRBD1
V: TRBV5-5
length: 15
CDR3: CASSPDRGLVDTQYF
DNA: TGTGCCAGCAGCCCGGACAGGGGGCTGGTAGATACGCAGTATTTT

size: few
J: TRBJ2-2
D: -
V: TRBV5-1
length: 13
CDR3: CASGIGSTGELFF
DNA: TGCGCCAGCGGCATAGGGAGCACCGGGGAGCTGTTTTTT

size: many
J: TRBJ2-5
D: -
V: TRBV7-8
length: 14
CDR3: CASSLAWTEETQYF
DNA: TGTGCCAGCAGCTTAGCATGGACAGAAGAGACCCAGTACTTC

size: -
J: TRBJ2-7
D: -
V: TRBV6-2/TRBV6-3
length: 13
CDR3: CASSYRQFYEQYF
DNA: TGTGCCAGCAGTTACAGGCAGTTCTACGAGCAGTACTTC

size: many
J: TRBJ2-2
D: -
V: TRBV7-8
length: 16
CDR3: CASSLGSGVNTGELFF
DNA: TGTGCCAGCAGCTTAGGCTCGGGGGTCAACACCGGGGAGCTGTTTTTT

size: -
J: TRBJ1-1
D: TRBD1
V: TRBV10-3
length: 14
CDR3: CAISTDRGVPEAFF
DNA: TGTGCCATCAGTACCGACAGGGGCGTTCCTGAAGCTTTCTTT

size: many
J: TRBJ2-2
D: -
V: TRBV11-2
length: 17
CDR3: CASSSAGQASYTGELFF
DNA: TGTGCCAGCAGCTCAGCGGGACAGGCGTCGTACACCGGGGAGCTGTTTTTT

size: medium-sized
J: TRBJ2-5
D: -
V: TRBV10-3
length: 14
CDR3: CAISESRTQETQYF
DNA: TGTGCCATCAGTGAGTCGCGGACGCAAGAGACCCAGTACTTC

size: -
J: TRBJ1-1
D: -
V: TRBV29-1
length: 12
CDR3: CSVGTAHTEAFF
DNA: TGCAGCGTAGGGACGGCACACACTGAAGCTTTCTTT